This TCR beta chain was identified in a study of technical replicates of blood from several donors. The repertoire was sequenced with immunoSEQ multiplex PCR; TCRdb's copy has only in-frame clones and lacks some. The table records about 79,000 clones, approximately 94% of them present only once. V lost 2 bases to trimming and J lost 2 bases, with 6 bases between them. Germline CDR1 is SEHNR and CDR2 is FQNEAQ (reference sequence). CDR3 size: 13 residues. Source material: T cells isolated from PBMCs. The sequence was obtained from a human donor in good health. The J gene is TRBJ1-2, the V gene TRBV7-9, with TRBD1 as a possible D gene (6 bases). CDR3 protein: CASSLQGNYGYTF. DNA for the CDR3: TGTGCCAGCAGCTTACAGGGGAACTATGGCTACACCTTC.